One T cell receptor (beta chain) is described in this entry. Time point meaning: after neoadjuvant nivolumab, at surgical resection. These newly diagnosed stage II-IVA oral cavity squamous cell carcinoma patients had no prior systemic or radiation treatment. The sample belongs to a study of neoadjuvant anti-PD-1 for oral cavity cancer. The CDR3 loop spans 15 amino acids. Germline trimming cut 3 bases from V and 0 bases from J; bases unmatched to any gene: 5. CDR1 and CDR2 from the germline V gene are MDHEN and SYDVKM. Produced via immunoSEQ multiplex PCR; TCRdb's table is partial and in-frame only. The data show 35,000 to 40,000 clones, with around 40% seen just once and approximately 16% held by the top ten.

This specimen consisted of tumor tissue, obtained after nivolumab (anti-PD-1) treatment. The chain joins TRBV28 to TRBJ2-7; TRBD2 matches at 7 bases. This receptor was identified in a person between 40 and 85 years old with oral cavity squamous cell carcinoma. The CDR3 DNA sequence: TGTGCCAGCAGTTTGCCCGGGACTAACTCCTACGAGCAGTACTTC. Its protein is CASSLPGTNSYEQYF.